The rows below give T cell receptor beta chains drawn from one sample of a study of cytomegalovirus exposure and HLA in healthy donors. TCRdb's copy holds only in-frame clones and misses some; the assay was immunoSEQ multiplex PCR. The data hold 150,000 to 200,000 clones, with over 75% observed a single time. Input material: PBMCs. These receptors were taken from a female donor in good health and CMV-seronegative. Each CDR3 is given without its conserved first and last residue. Each record gives: V gene, CDR3 protein.

v_call: TRBV7-2
cdr3_aa: ASSLERPQGREKLF

v_call: TRBV27
cdr3_aa: ASSHVRRTLVTEAF

v_call: TRBV7-2
cdr3_aa: ASSLAGTGRNTIY

v_call: TRBV9
cdr3_aa: ASSEEDGNEQF

v_call: TRBV5-6
cdr3_aa: ASSLLSGVRETQY

v_call: TRBV29-1
cdr3_aa: SARTLNHNEQF

v_call: TRBV19
cdr3_aa: ASSMGGGETQY

v_call: TRBV6-6
cdr3_aa: ASSYSGQGVTEETF

v_call: TRBV5-6
cdr3_aa: ASSLDRAPLSRYGYT

v_call: TRBV4-3
cdr3_aa: ASSQGRGTEAF

v_call: TRBV6-6
cdr3_aa: ASSPPGGGAYNEQF

v_call: TRBV5-1
cdr3_aa: ASSLLSGFADTQY

v_call: TRBV6-5
cdr3_aa: ASRLGQTGGNTIY

v_call: TRBV28
cdr3_aa: ASSLIRGSTEAF

v_call: TRBV6-5
cdr3_aa: ASSYTRDSYNEQF

v_call: TRBV25-1
cdr3_aa: ASSDPRRGRTGELF

v_call: TRBV9
cdr3_aa: ASSPRNGRGAYEQY

v_call: TRBV6-1
cdr3_aa: ASSEDDRGLPREEQY

v_call: TRBV27
cdr3_aa: ASRSQGANQPQH

v_call: TRBV5-1
cdr3_aa: ASSFDLAGGGNEQF

v_call: TRBV5-5
cdr3_aa: ASSLTDKGLNQPQH

v_call: TRBV7-9
cdr3_aa: ASSPREGAGYGYT

v_call: TRBV5-1
cdr3_aa: ASSLQNTEAF

v_call: TRBV23-1
cdr3_aa: ASSVTGRAGGQVSYEQY

v_call: TRBV7-2
cdr3_aa: ASSLALMTGTYGYT

v_call: TRBV7-7
cdr3_aa: ASSSSAGSGNTIY

v_call: TRBV15
cdr3_aa: ATSSLYTGKGSQPQH

v_call: TRBV28
cdr3_aa: ASILAGASTDTQY

v_call: TRBV30
cdr3_aa: AWNMGLEYNEQF

v_call: TRBV14
cdr3_aa: ASSQGLSPLH

v_call: TRBV2
cdr3_aa: ASSEVRDSSPLH

v_call: TRBV19
cdr3_aa: ASSIGRGNTEAF

v_call: TRBV5-6
cdr3_aa: ASTSLFTGASYNEQF

v_call: TRBV19
cdr3_aa: ASSIRLAGTQETQY

v_call: TRBV5-1
cdr3_aa: ASSLGDSPLKETQY

v_call: TRBV30
cdr3_aa: AWRQAGDTDTQY

v_call: TRBV9
cdr3_aa: ASSPVAPGDNEKLF

v_call: TRBV28
cdr3_aa: ASKGGSREAF

v_call: TRBV18
cdr3_aa: ASSPGTGANEQF

v_call: TRBV7-8
cdr3_aa: ASSLTGAYEQY

v_call: TRBV11-2
cdr3_aa: ASSFWLAGVTDTQY

v_call: TRBV5-6
cdr3_aa: ASSLGGSSYEQY

v_call: TRBV29-1
cdr3_aa: SVVGGAYGYT

v_call: TRBV29-1
cdr3_aa: SAGTSAYNEQF